These 30 T cell receptor beta chains share one sample of origin, sequenced in a study of blood T cell repertoires in COVID-19. The repertoire was sequenced with immunoSEQ multiplex PCR; TCRdb's copy has only in-frame clones and lacks some. The sample lists tens of thousands of clones, over 75% seen once, with around a tenth in the top ten. The sequenced sample consisted of peripheral blood. These receptors all stem from a man between 50 and 59 years old with COVID-19, enrolled during active disease.

The rearrangement uses TRBV6-5 and TRBJ2-6; tentatively, D is TRBD1 (6 bases). The V gene's germline CDR1 is MNHEY and CDR2 SVGAGI. The length of the CDR3 is 15 residues. With 6 bases removed from V and 5 bases from J, the gap between germline ends came to 14 bases. CDR3 DNA: TGTGCCAGCAGCCTTACGACAGGACGGGCCAACGTCCTGACTTTC. Translated: CASSLTTGRANVLTF.

V is TRBV18 and J is TRBJ1-1; 7 bases match TRBD1. CDR3 length: 15 residues. V shed 3 bases and J 5 bases; nucleotides not matched to a gene: 9. CDR1 KGHSH and CDR2 LQKENI come from the germline V gene. CDR3 loop: CASSPQRQGRTEAFF. The CDR3 nucleotides are TGTGCCAGCTCACCCCAACGACAGGGAAGGACTGAAGCTTTCTTT.

The rearrangement joins TRBV6-5 to TRBJ2-7; 10 bases line up with TRBD2. This CDR3 has 14 residues. The germline V gene encodes CDR1 MNHEY and CDR2 SVGAGI. The ends lost 7 bases at V and 0 bases at J; junction bases unmatched: 3. CDR3: CASKLAGASYEQYF. The DNA of the CDR3 is TGTGCCAGCAAGCTAGCGGGAGCCTCCTACGAGCAGTACTTC.

The rearrangement links TRBV15 to TRBJ2-1; the match to TRBD2 covers 11 bases. V lost 5 bases to trimming and J lost 4 bases; unmatched junction nucleotides: 7. Per the germline V gene, CDR1 is LNHNV and CDR2 is YYDKDF (reference sequence). CDR3 length equals 16 residues. The CDR3 region is CATSHYGTSGYNEQFF. CDR3 coding DNA: TGTGCCACCAGCCATTACGGGACTAGCGGATACAATGAGCAGTTCTTC.

The chain recombines TRBV19 with TRBJ2-1; perhaps TRBD2 as D (5 bases). In germline, CDR1 is LNHDA, CDR2 SQIVND (reference sequence). V lost 9 bases to trimming and J lost 9 bases, with 18 bases between them. The CDR3 extends over 13 amino acids. DNA for the CDR3: TGTGCCAGCGGGATGCAGCCAACGGGTGAGCAGTTCTTC. Its translation is CASGMQPTGEQFF.

This chain uses TRBV5-5 with TRBJ2-3; D possibly corresponds to TRBD1 (5 bases). V was pared by 0 bases and J by 3 bases, with 5 bases between. Germline CDR1 reads SGHKS; CDR2 reads YYEKEE (reference sequence). The CDR3 covers 13 residues. CDR3 coding DNA: TGTGCCAGCAGCTTGGCAGGGACAGATACGCAGTATTTT. Amino acids: CASSLAGTDTQYF.

This clone came up once. The chain couples TRBV14 to TRBJ2-1; 11 bases line up with TRBD2. Trimming took 5 bases from V and 1 from J; bases not matched to a gene: 4. The CDR3 contains 16 residues. Germline values: CDR1 SGHDN, CDR2 FVKESK. The CDR3 DNA sequence: TGTGCCAGCAGCACGGGACTAGCGGTTTCCTACAATGAGCAGTTCTTC. Translating gives CASSTGLAVSYNEQFF.

This clone was recorded only once. The rearrangement links TRBV5-6 to TRBJ2-3; TRBD2 matches at 8 bases. J was trimmed by 2 bases and V by 0 bases; bases with no gene match: 5. The CDR3 loop spans 16 amino acids. Looked up from germline, CDR1 is SGHDT and CDR2 is YYEEEE. The CDR3 protein is CASSLVISGNTDTQYF. CDR3 DNA sequence: TGTGCCAGCAGCTTGGTCATTAGCGGGAACACAGATACGCAGTATTTT.

This clone has a handful of counts. V gene TRBV7-2 combines with J gene TRBJ2-7; D gene uncertain. CDR1 and CDR2 from the germline V gene are SGHTA and FQGNSA. This CDR3 comprises 14 residues. Trimming left V 5 bases short and J 4 bases short, with 15 bases between. CDR3 in DNA: TGTGCCAGCAGCCCAAACGCAATCCTATACGAGCAGTACTTC. As protein: CASSPNAILYEQYF.

This clone was seen a single time. This chain links TRBV14 with TRBJ1-6; D gene uncertain. The CDR3 runs to 16 residues. The ends were cut back, 1 base at V and 5 bases at J, with 12 bases in the middle. Germline loops: CDR1 SGHDN, CDR2 FVKESK. CDR3 nucleotides: TGTGCCAGCAGCCAAGCAACACAGCCCGATAATTCACCCCTCCACTTT. Translated, it gives CASSQATQPDNSPLHF.

The chain has TRBV20-1 and TRBJ1-5; D is undetermined. The CDR3 extends over 13 amino acids. Per the germline V gene, CDR1 is DFQATT and CDR2 is SNEGSKA (reference sequence). V was cut by 3 bases and J by 2 bases, with 8 bases left in between. CDR3 sequence (DNA): TGCAGTGCTAGTTCCATAGGCAATCAGCCCCAGCATTTT. Amino acids: CSASSIGNQPQHF.

The CDR3 sequence is CASSLGQNQPQHF. CDR3 in DNA: TGCGCCAGCAGCTTGGGACAAAACCAGCCCCAGCATTTT. The chain couples TRBV5-1 to TRBJ1-5; unclear D gene. Trimming took off 0 bases at V and 7 bases at J, with 8 bases between the two ends. Germline CDR1 reads SGHRS; CDR2 reads YFSETQ. This CDR3 has 13 residues.

This clone has only one observation. V usage is TRBV7-9 and J usage is TRBJ1-1; tentative D call: TRBD1 (5 bases). V was shortened by 8 bases and J by 4 bases, with 17 bases between the two germline ends. Germline loops: CDR1 SEHNR, CDR2 FQNEAQ (reference sequence). This CDR3 is built from 14 residues. CDR3 bases: TGTGCCAGCTCCATCGGGGGATCGGGCACTGAAGCTTTCTTT. This gives the protein CASSIGGSGTEAFF.

The genes are TRBV7-6 and TRBJ2-1, with TRBD1 matching over 11 bases. The CDR3 is 17 amino acids. V trimming: 1 base; J trimming: 3 bases; junction bases outside the gene matches: 5. Per the germline V gene, CDR1 is SGHVS and CDR2 is FNYEAQ. CDR3 sequence (DNA): TGTGCCAGCAGCTTAGTTCCCGGGACAGGGGGCTACAATGAGCAGTTCTTC. Protein sequence: CASSLVPGTGGYNEQFF. Filled out from reference TRBV7-6 and TRBJ2-1, the complete variable domain reads GAGVSQSPRYKVTKRGQDVALRCDPISGHVSLYWYRQALGQGPEFLTYFNYEAQQDKSGLPNDRFSAERPEGSISTLTIQRTEQRDSAMYRCASSLVPGTGGYNEQFFGPGTRLTVL.

This chain connects TRBV7-3 to TRBJ2-3; D is perhaps TRBD2 (6 bases). The germline gives CDR1 SGHTA, CDR2 FQGTGA. Deletions cut 6 bases from V and 0 bases from J, with 10 bases between. This CDR3 region has 14 residues. CDR3 region: CASSPGTSTDTQYF. In nucleotides, the CDR3 is TGTGCCAGCAGTCCCGGGACTAGCACAGATACGCAGTATTTT.

The rearrangement links TRBV15 to TRBJ1-4; tentative D call: TRBD1 (6 bases). Germline V gene data show CDR1 as LNHNV and CDR2 as YYDKDF (reference sequence). This CDR3 is 16 amino acids long. V shed 3 bases and J shed 8 bases, with 19 bases lying between them. CDR3 region: CATSRVRGGRKEKLFF. The CDR3 bases are TGTGCCACCAGCAGGGTGAGGGGGGGACGTAAGGAAAAACTGTTTTTT.

V gene TRBV25-1 combines with J gene TRBJ1-6, with a possible D match to TRBD1 (5 bases). Germline values: CDR1 MGHDK, CDR2 SYGVNS. Trimming pared 4 bases from V and 5 bases from J, leaving 6 bases between. The CDR3 extends over 13 amino acids. CDR3 protein: CASSGGNNSPLHF. CDR3 nucleotides: TGTGCCAGCAGTGGGGGCAATAATTCACCCCTCCACTTT.

The chain links TRBV27 to TRBJ2-7, with D perhaps TRBD1 (5 bases). The CDR3 is 14 amino acids. Trimming cost V 5 bases and J 0 bases, with 11 bases left between them. Per the germline V gene, CDR1 is MNHEY and CDR2 is SMNVEV (reference sequence). The CDR3, as DNA: TGTGCCAGCAGTCCCTTGGACATCTCCTACGAGCAGTACTTC. This encodes CASSPLDISYEQYF.

This chain connects TRBV16 to TRBJ1-1, with TRBD1 as a possible D gene (6 bases). Trimming cost V 0 bases and J 0 bases, with 8 bases left between them. The CDR3 runs to 15 residues. The germline gives CDR1 KGHSY, CDR2 FQNENV. The CDR3, as DNA: TGTGCCAGCAGCCAATCCGGACAGCTGAACACTGAAGCTTTCTTT. This codes for CASSQSGQLNTEAFF. The whole variable domain, remainder taken from reference TRBV16 and TRBJ1-1, is GEEVAQTPKHLVRGEGQKAKLYCAPIKGHSYVFWYQQVLKNEFKFLISFQNENVFDETGMPKERFSAKCLPNSPCSLEIQATKLEDSAVYFCASSQSGQLNTEAFFGQGTRLTVV.

The chain is built from TRBV24-1 and TRBJ1-2, with D unresolved. The CDR3 consists of 12 residues. V gave up 10 bases and J gave up 1 base, with 9 bases separating them. CDR1 is KGHDR, CDR2 SFDVKD, per germline. The CDR3 loop is CATSRSNYGYTF. CDR3 in DNA: TGTGCCACAAGTCGGAGTAACTATGGCTACACCTTC.

The chain recombines TRBV5-6 with TRBJ2-1, with 7 bases identical to TRBD2. With 3 bases clipped from V and 4 bases from J, the junction kept 10 bases outside the gene matches. Germline assignment: CDR1 SGHDT and CDR2 YYEEEE. The CDR3 loop spans 16 amino acids. CDR3 DNA: TGTGCCAGCAGCTGGGACGGGCTAGCGGATTACAATGAGCAGTTCTTC. Its translation is CASSWDGLADYNEQFF.

The chain uses TRBV28 and TRBJ1-3; 10 nucleotides line up with TRBD1. Germline V gene lookup returns CDR1 MDHEN and CDR2 SYDVKM. The J segment lost 1 base and the V segment lost 1 base, leaving 22 bases of the junction unmatched. This CDR3 is built from 23 residues. CDR3 amino acids: CASSLFRTGGLSTTGRSGNTIYF. CDR3 sequence (DNA): TGTGCCAGCAGTTTATTTCGGACAGGGGGTTTGAGTACCACAGGACGATCTGGAAACACCATATATTTT.

CDR3 in DNA: TGCGCCAGCAGCTTGGGGCCCGAGCAGTTCTTC. It translates to CASSLGPEQFF. This chain links TRBV5-1 with TRBJ2-1; no clear D gene. The length of the CDR3 is 11 residues. CDR1 is SGHRS, CDR2 YFSETQ, per germline. Trimming pared 0 bases from V and 10 bases from J, leaving 5 bases between.

V is TRBV30 and J is TRBJ1-5; 8 positions match TRBD1. This CDR3 contains 13 residues. With V trimmed by 2 bases and J by 5 bases, 2 bases remained unmatched. Germline CDR1 GTSNPN, CDR2 SVGIG (reference sequence). The CDR3 DNA follows: TGTGCCTGGAGTCCAGGGGGCGATCAGCCCCAGCATTTT. Its protein product is CAWSPGGDQPQHF.

This chain connects TRBV19 to TRBJ2-3; D uncertain. The CDR3 loop spans 17 amino acids. Germline V gives CDR1 LNHDA, CDR2 SQIVND (reference sequence). Trimming pared 0 bases from V and 0 bases from J, leaving 13 bases between. The CDR3: CASSIDLVLSSTDTQYF. As DNA, the CDR3 is TGTGCCAGTAGTATAGATCTCGTCCTCTCTAGCACAGATACGCAGTATTTT.

The rearrangement joins TRBV5-1 to TRBJ1-1; D not certain. This CDR3 has 13 residues. V lost 3 bases to trimming and J lost 6 bases, with 12 bases between them. CDR1 SGHRS and CDR2 YFSETQ come from the germline V gene. The CDR3 bases are TGCGCCAGCAGCTCGGGGTCTTCGGCTGAAGCTTTCTTT. This sequence encodes CASSSGSSAEAFF.

The V and J genes are TRBV6-5 and TRBJ1-3, with TRBD1 identical over 8 bases. The CDR3 contains 15 residues. Trimming cost V 4 bases and J 2 bases; bases outside gene matches: 4. Looked up from germline, CDR1 is MNHEY and CDR2 is SVGAGI. CDR3 protein: CASSLTGATGNTIYF. DNA of the CDR3: TGTGCCAGCAGTTTGACAGGGGCGACTGGAAACACCATATATTTT.

CDR3 nucleotide sequence: TGTGCCAGAAGCGAAGACAGGGAAGGCTACAATGAGCAGTTCTTC. Translating it yields CARSEDREGYNEQFF. V is TRBV5-3 and J is TRBJ2-1, with TRBD1 identical over 7 bases. TRBV5-3 is known as an ORF, though its function is uncertain. This CDR3 spans 15 amino acids. The junction had 7 bases not matched to a gene; V was cut back by 4 bases and J by 3 bases.

The chain carries TRBV2 and TRBJ2-7; D is unresolved. The V and J ends lost 4 bases and 4 bases respectively, with 11 bases between them. Germline V lookup: CDR1 SNHLY, CDR2 FYNNEI. The CDR3 runs 13 residues. The CDR3 region has the DNA TGTGCCAGCAGTGGGTCTGAGGATTACGAGCAGTACTTC. This gives the protein CASSGSEDYEQYF.

The chain uses TRBV18 and TRBJ1-1; D might be TRBD1 (5 bases). CDR3 size: 15 residues. V was clipped by 4 bases and J by 2 bases, with 14 bases between them. The germline gives CDR1 KGHSH, CDR2 LQKENI. The CDR3 loop reads CASSLMGGDNTEAFF. In DNA, the CDR3 is TGTGCCAGCTCACTTATGGGGGGGGACAACACTGAAGCTTTCTTT.